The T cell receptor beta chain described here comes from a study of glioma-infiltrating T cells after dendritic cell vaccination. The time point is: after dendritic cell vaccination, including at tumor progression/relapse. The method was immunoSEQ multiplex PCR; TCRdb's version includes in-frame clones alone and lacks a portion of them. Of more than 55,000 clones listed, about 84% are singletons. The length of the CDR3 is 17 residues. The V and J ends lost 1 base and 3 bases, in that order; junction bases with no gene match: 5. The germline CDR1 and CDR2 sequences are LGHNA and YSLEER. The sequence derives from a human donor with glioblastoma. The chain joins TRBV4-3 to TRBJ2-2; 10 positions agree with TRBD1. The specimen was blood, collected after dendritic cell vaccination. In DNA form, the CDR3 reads TGCGCCAGCAGCCAAGGACTAGGGACAGGGGACACCGGGGAGCTGTTTTTT. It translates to CASSQGLGTGDTGELFF.